This T cell receptor beta chain was identified during a study of blood T cell repertoires in COVID-19. Study context: Researchers got acute and convalescent COVID-19 samples from the United States, Italy and Spain. In each case, the material was cDNA or gDNA derived from T cells, B-cell-depleted T cells, or PBMCs.

V was pared by 8 bases and J by 2 bases, with 13 bases between. The length of the CDR3 is 13 residues. Germline V gene sequence: CDR1 MDHEN, CDR2 SYDVKM. Original data processing: Reference gene primers were amplified, and this amplification served to estimate nucleated cell counts. Clones were read by immunoSEQ multiplex PCR, and TCRdb kept only the in-frame ones, dropping some. V and J calls and clone size follow that table, whereas D and trimming were derived from the DNA. The sample lists about 99,000 clones; roughly 84% were seen once. Sequenced: peripheral blood. The TCR sequence derives from a man aged 65-85 years with active or convalescent COVID-19. The V call is TRBV28, the J call TRBJ2-7; D remains ambiguous. Written as DNA, the CDR3 is TGTGCCAGCGCACAGAGTAGTCCCTACGAGCAGTACTTC. Amino acid sequence: CASAQSSPYEQYF. Filled out from reference TRBV28 and TRBJ2-7, the complete variable domain reads DVKVTQSSRYLVKRTGEKVFLECVQDMDHENMFWYRQDPGLGLRLIYFSYDVKMKEKGDIPEGYSVSREKKERFSLILESASTNQTSMYLCASAQSSPYEQYFGPGTRLTVT.